This is a list of T cell receptor beta chains from one sample in a study of T cell changes during pregnancy in multiple sclerosis. Sequencing used immunoSEQ multiplex PCR; TCRdb keeps in-frame clones, though not all of them. In the table there are tens of thousands of clones, 80% to 95% of which are singletons. The source was CD4+ T cells from peripheral blood mononuclear cells, collected before pregnancy. These receptors were collected from a female donor with multiple sclerosis, enrolled in a pregnancy study. Both conserved end residues are part of each CDR3. A D gene is named only where the DNA matches it firmly. Rows give clone size only sometimes, using once, few, many, or a class for an expanded clone.

d_call: -; j_call: TRBJ1-1; clone_size: -; v_call: TRBV5-4; cdr3_aa: CASSPYNTNTEAFF; cdr3_nt: TGTGCCAGCAGCCCGTACAACACGAACACTGAAGCTTTCTTT
d_call: TRBD2; j_call: TRBJ2-3; clone_size: -; v_call: TRBV15; cdr3_aa: CATSRSVAGGGDTQYF; cdr3_nt: TGTGCCACCAGCAGGTCCGTAGCGGGGGGTGGAGATACGCAGTATTTT
d_call: -; j_call: TRBJ2-7; clone_size: -; v_call: TRBV2; cdr3_aa: CASTRGGIDEQYF; cdr3_nt: TGTGCCAGCACCAGAGGGGGAATAGACGAGCAGTACTTC
d_call: TRBD2; j_call: TRBJ2-7; clone_size: -; v_call: TRBV11-3; cdr3_aa: CASSRRGDYEQYF; cdr3_nt: TGTGCCAGCAGCAGACGGGGGGACTACGAGCAGTACTTC
d_call: -; j_call: TRBJ2-7; clone_size: -; v_call: TRBV5-6; cdr3_aa: CASQLGTKQAEQYF; cdr3_nt: TGTGCCAGTCAGCTTGGCACTAAACAGGCCGAGCAGTACTTC
d_call: TRBD2; j_call: TRBJ2-2; clone_size: -; v_call: TRBV7-3; cdr3_aa: CASSSPGGAGELFF; cdr3_nt: TGTGCCAGCAGCTCGCCGGGGGGGGCCGGGGAGCTGTTTTTT
d_call: -; j_call: TRBJ1-6; clone_size: -; v_call: TRBV11-2; cdr3_aa: CASSLDPSSPLHF; cdr3_nt: TGTGCCAGCAGCTTAGATCCGAGTTCACCCCTCCACTTT
d_call: -; j_call: TRBJ1-1; clone_size: once; v_call: TRBV5-1; cdr3_aa: CASSSQGSVNTEAFF; cdr3_nt: TGCGCCAGCAGCTCACAGGGATCGGTGAACACTGAAGCTTTCTTT
d_call: TRBD2; j_call: TRBJ2-5; clone_size: -; v_call: TRBV11-1; cdr3_aa: CASSPDQAGGLIQYF; cdr3_nt: TGTGCCAGCAGCCCTGACCAAGCGGGGGGCCTTATCCAATACTTC
d_call: TRBD1; j_call: TRBJ1-1; clone_size: -; v_call: TRBV19; cdr3_aa: CASSIFGGGGTEAFF; cdr3_nt: TGTGCCAGTAGTATCTTCGGAGGGGGCGGTACTGAAGCTTTCTTT
d_call: -; j_call: TRBJ2-3; clone_size: -; v_call: TRBV5-1; cdr3_aa: CASSLSHRVGTDTQYF; cdr3_nt: TGCGCCAGCAGCTTGTCACACAGGGTTGGCACAGATACGCAGTATTTT
d_call: -; j_call: TRBJ2-3; clone_size: -; v_call: TRBV5-5; cdr3_aa: CASSPFWRDTQYF; cdr3_nt: TGTGCCAGCAGCCCTTTCTGGCGGGATACGCAGTATTTT
d_call: -; j_call: TRBJ2-4; clone_size: -; v_call: TRBV29-1; cdr3_aa: CSVLEDKNIQYF; cdr3_nt: TGCAGCGTGCTAGAGGACAAAAACATTCAGTACTTC
d_call: TRBD2; j_call: TRBJ2-5; clone_size: -; v_call: TRBV9; cdr3_aa: CASSVGNSGEGETQYF; cdr3_nt: TGTGCCAGCAGCGTAGGCAATAGCGGGGAAGGGGAGACCCAGTACTTC
d_call: TRBD1; j_call: TRBJ2-7; clone_size: -; v_call: TRBV30; cdr3_aa: CAWSGGRGSHEQYF; cdr3_nt: TGTGCCTGGAGTGGCGGCAGGGGGAGCCACGAGCAGTACTTC
d_call: TRBD2; j_call: TRBJ2-5; clone_size: -; v_call: TRBV7-2; cdr3_aa: CASSLTGGPRKTQYF; cdr3_nt: TGTGCCAGCAGCTTAACGGGAGGCCCTCGAAAGACCCAGTACTTC
d_call: -; j_call: TRBJ1-2; clone_size: once; v_call: TRBV19; cdr3_aa: CASKFGGNYGYTF; cdr3_nt: TGTGCCAGTAAGTTTGGAGGGAACTATGGCTACACCTTC
d_call: -; j_call: TRBJ2-7; clone_size: -; v_call: TRBV28; cdr3_aa: CASSPVSGRNEQYF; cdr3_nt: TGTGCCAGCAGTCCTGTATCGGGTCGGAACGAGCAGTACTTC
d_call: -; j_call: TRBJ1-2; clone_size: -; v_call: TRBV19; cdr3_aa: CARIPQGNGYTF; cdr3_nt: TGTGCCAGAATCCCACAGGGAAATGGCTACACCTTC
d_call: TRBD1; j_call: TRBJ2-7; clone_size: -; v_call: TRBV5-4; cdr3_aa: CASSSGQGYEQYF; cdr3_nt: TGTGCCAGCAGCTCCGGACAGGGCTACGAGCAGTACTTC
d_call: TRBD1; j_call: TRBJ2-1; clone_size: -; v_call: TRBV6-1; cdr3_aa: CASRVERQGYNEQFF; cdr3_nt: TGTGCCAGCAGAGTGGAGCGACAGGGGTATAATGAGCAGTTCTTC
d_call: -; j_call: TRBJ2-6; clone_size: -; v_call: TRBV9; cdr3_aa: CASSISTGLGANVLTF; cdr3_nt: TGTGCCAGCAGCATCTCGACAGGTCTTGGGGCCAACGTCCTGACTTTC
d_call: TRBD1; j_call: TRBJ1-2; clone_size: -; v_call: TRBV10-3; cdr3_aa: CAISQQGAVGYTF; cdr3_nt: TGTGCCATCAGTCAACAGGGGGCGGTTGGCTACACCTTC
d_call: TRBD2; j_call: TRBJ2-1; clone_size: -; v_call: TRBV29-1; cdr3_aa: CSVVPAGGVYNEQFF; cdr3_nt: TGCAGCGTTGTTCCAGCGGGGGGCGTCTACAATGAGCAGTTCTTC
d_call: -; j_call: TRBJ1-3; clone_size: -; v_call: TRBV5-1; cdr3_aa: CASSLTGHTSSGNTIYF; cdr3_nt: TGCGCCAGCAGTTTAACGGGACATACAAGCTCTGGAAACACCATATATTTT
d_call: TRBD2; j_call: TRBJ2-1; clone_size: -; v_call: TRBV18; cdr3_aa: CASSPKRGGPLTSSYNEQFF; cdr3_nt: TGTGCCAGCTCACCGAAGCGCGGGGGGCCATTAACGAGCTCCTACAATGAGCAGTTCTTC
d_call: -; j_call: TRBJ1-5; clone_size: -; v_call: TRBV2; cdr3_aa: CASSEGPPGNQPQHF; cdr3_nt: TGTGCCAGCAGCGAGGGTCCGCCTGGGAATCAGCCCCAGCATTTT
d_call: -; j_call: TRBJ2-2; clone_size: -; v_call: TRBV5-1; cdr3_aa: CASSLGGLNTGELFF; cdr3_nt: TGCGCCAGCAGCTTGGGGGGACTTAACACCGGGGAGCTGTTTTTT
d_call: TRBD1; j_call: TRBJ2-7; clone_size: -; v_call: TRBV5-1; cdr3_aa: CASSVTGDEQYF; cdr3_nt: TGCGCCAGCAGCGTTACAGGGGACGAGCAGTACTTC
d_call: -; j_call: TRBJ2-1; clone_size: few; v_call: TRBV5-1; cdr3_aa: CASSFGRGDNEQFF; cdr3_nt: TGCGCCAGCAGCTTTGGCAGGGGGGATAATGAGCAGTTCTTC
d_call: -; j_call: TRBJ1-5; clone_size: -; v_call: TRBV30; cdr3_aa: CAWSVQGDQPQHF; cdr3_nt: TGTGCCTGGAGTGTACAGGGAGATCAGCCCCAGCATTTT
d_call: TRBD1; j_call: TRBJ1-2; clone_size: -; v_call: TRBV28; cdr3_aa: CASSPIGQGGYGYTF; cdr3_nt: TGTGCCAGCAGCCCCATTGGACAGGGGGGTTATGGCTACACCTTC
d_call: TRBD1; j_call: TRBJ2-2; clone_size: -; v_call: TRBV11-2; cdr3_aa: CASSNRGRQTGELFF; cdr3_nt: TGTGCCAGCAGTAACAGGGGCAGGCAAACCGGGGAGCTGTTTTTT
d_call: TRBD1; j_call: TRBJ2-2; clone_size: once; v_call: TRBV2; cdr3_aa: CASSMTGGGELFF; cdr3_nt: TGTGCCAGCAGCATGACAGGGGGCGGGGAGCTGTTTTTT
d_call: -; j_call: TRBJ1-1; clone_size: -; v_call: TRBV14; cdr3_aa: CASSQARNTEAFF; cdr3_nt: TGTGCCAGCAGCCAAGCGCGGAACACTGAAGCTTTCTTT
d_call: TRBD1; j_call: TRBJ1-4; clone_size: -; v_call: TRBV5-1; cdr3_aa: CASSQGTGITNEKLFF; cdr3_nt: TGCGCCAGCAGCCAAGGGACAGGGATAACTAATGAAAAACTGTTTTTT